Below are 20 T cell receptor beta chains sequenced from a single sample in a study of fetal regulatory T cell absence and autoimmunity. The assay was immunoSEQ multiplex PCR, and TCRdb's table has in-frame clones only and misses some. The sample lists around 100,000 clones; approximately 79% were seen once. The material sequenced was pancreas tissue. The receptors come from a male donor with IPEX syndrome.

This chain links TRBV7-4 with TRBJ2-4; D is perhaps TRBD2 (6 bases). In germline, CDR1 is SGHVT, CDR2 SQSDAQ. V was trimmed by 0 bases and J by 0 bases, leaving 12 bases between them. The CDR3 is 17 amino acids. The CDR3 protein is CASSLANGGKAKNIQYF. For the CDR3, the DNA is TGTGCCAGCAGCTTAGCGAACGGGGGTAAAGCCAAAAACATTCAGTACTTC.

V and J are TRBV11-2 and TRBJ2-3; no firm D call. Looked up from germline, CDR1 is SGHAT and CDR2 is FQNNGV. V gave up 0 bases and J gave up 3 bases, with 10 bases separating them. The CDR3 is made up of 15 amino acids. CDR3 region: CASSLEWASTDTQYF. The CDR3 DNA reads TGTGCCAGCAGCTTAGAGTGGGCTTCTACAGATACGCAGTATTTT.

The CDR3 region has the DNA TGTGCCAGCAGCTTTCCCCAGCCTGGGGCTGAAGCTTTCTTT. It translates to CASSFPQPGAEAFF. The chain joins TRBV7-9 to TRBJ1-1; D unclear. Germline V gene lookup returns CDR1 SEHNR and CDR2 FQNEAQ (reference sequence). The CDR3 extends over 14 amino acids. The V and J ends lost 3 bases and 6 bases respectively, with 14 bases between them.

The rearrangement uses TRBV13 and TRBJ1-2; D is unresolved. Looked up from germline, CDR1 is PRHDT and CDR2 is FYEKMQ (reference sequence). The CDR3 has 15 amino acids. Trimming shortened V by 3 bases and J by 2 bases, and 13 bases separated the two germline ends. The CDR3 bases are TGTGCCAGCAGCTTTGGCAGGCTGGCAAACTATGGCTACACCTTC. It encodes CASSFGRLANYGYTF.

J is TRBJ2-5 and V is TRBV30; 10 nucleotides match TRBD1. Unmatched junction bases numbered 4, after V lost 6 bases and J lost 3 bases. Germline loops: CDR1 GTSNPN, CDR2 SVGIG (reference sequence). The CDR3 is 13 residues long. DNA for the CDR3: TGTGCCTGTTCCGGGACAGGGGAAGAGACCCAGTACTTC. Protein: CACSGTGEETQYF.

This chain connects TRBV11-3 to TRBJ1-2; D is unclear. V lost 4 bases, J lost 4 bases, and 7 bases lay in between. The CDR3 is made up of 12 amino acids. Germline CDR1 reads SGHNT; CDR2 reads YENEEA. The CDR3 bases are TGTGCCAGCAGCTCACGGGGCTATGGCTACACCTTC. It codes for CASSSRGYGYTF. Complete variable domain (other parts from reference TRBV11-3 and TRBJ1-2): EAGVVQSPRYKIIEKKQPVAFWCNPISGHNTLYWYLQNLGQGPELLIRYENEEAVDDSQLPKDRFSAERLKGVDSTLKIQPAELGDSAVYLCASSSRGYGYTFGSGTRLTVV.

The chain is built from TRBV4-2 and TRBJ2-1; TRBD2 matches at 12 bases. The germline V gene encodes CDR1 LGHNA and CDR2 YNFKEQ. CDR3 size: 20 residues. Losses at the gene ends were 0 bases for V and 2 bases for J; bases not matched to a gene: 11. The CDR3 DNA is TGTGCCAGCAGCCAAGATCTAACTAGCGGGAGGCAAAGACCCTACAATGAGCAGTTCTTC. This translates into CASSQDLTSGRQRPYNEQFF.

The CDR3 nucleotides are TGCGCCAGCAGCCAACTTGGTGATTCTGAAGCTTTCTTT. Protein sequence: CASSQLGDSEAFF. This chain uses TRBV4-3 with TRBJ1-1; D unclear. Germline V gene data show CDR1 as LGHNA and CDR2 as YSLEER. The CDR3 is 13 amino acids. Trimming left V 2 bases short and J 6 bases short, with 10 bases between.

This chain uses TRBV4-3 with TRBJ2-3, with 8 bases aligning to TRBD1. The CDR3 spans 15 residues. V lost 4 bases to trimming and J lost 3 bases; unmatched junction nucleotides: 6. Germline CDR1 LGHNA, CDR2 YSLEER. The CDR3: CASSPGTGGTDTQYF. The CDR3 DNA reads TGCGCCAGCAGCCCCGGGACAGGAGGTACAGATACGCAGTATTTT.

The J gene is TRBJ2-7, the V gene TRBV6-4; D gene ambiguous. With 2 bases removed from V and 3 bases from J, the gap between germline ends came to 5 bases. CDR1 is MRHNA and CDR2 is SNTAGT in the germline V gene. CDR3 length equals 12 residues. The CDR3 DNA reads as TGTGCCAGCAGTGACCGTCACTACGAGCAGTACTTC. Translating it yields CASSDRHYEQYF.

CDR3 coding DNA: TGTGCAAGTCGCTTAAGACTAGCGGGAGAATTTACGCAGTATTTT. Protein: CASRLRLAGEFTQYF. This rearrangement joins TRBV12-2 to TRBJ2-3; the DNA was not compared with TRBD2, the D call given in the table. TRBV12-2 is recorded as a pseudogene. The CDR3 covers 15 residues.

The gene calls are TRBV12-5 and TRBJ1-2; tentative D call: TRBD1 (5 bases). The CDR3 spans 13 residues. Germline values: CDR1 LGHNT, CDR2 FRNRAP. V dropped 7 bases and J dropped 0 bases, with 9 bases sitting between them. Here the CDR3 DNA reads TGTGCTAGTGCCCCGGACACTAACTATGGCTACACCTTC. Its translation: CASAPDTNYGYTF.

This chain joins TRBV2 and TRBJ2-7; D call uncertain. This CDR3 is built from 10 residues. Germline CDR1 and CDR2: SNHLY and FYNNEI. With 6 bases removed from V and 4 bases from J, the gap between germline ends came to 4 bases. In nucleotides, the CDR3 is TGTGCCAGCAGGGGTTACGAGCAGTACTTC. It codes for CASRGYEQYF.

The CDR3 bases are TGCGCCAGCAGCTTGGCGAACACTGAAGCTTTCTTT. Protein: CASSLANTEAFF. The J gene is TRBJ1-1, the V gene TRBV5-1; D not certain. The germline gives CDR1 SGHRS, CDR2 YFSETQ. There are 12 residues in the CDR3. Trimming pared 0 bases from V and 1 base from J, leaving 1 base between.

The chain uses TRBV12-5 and TRBJ1-2; D not resolved. V lost 3 bases, J lost 2 bases, and 7 bases lay in between. Germline V lookup: CDR1 LGHNT, CDR2 FRNRAP. The CDR3 runs 13 residues. Written as DNA, the CDR3 is TGTGCTAGTGGTTTCAAACAAAACTATGGCTACACCTTC. This encodes CASGFKQNYGYTF.

The chain is built from TRBV27 and TRBJ2-7, with D perhaps being TRBD1 or TRBD2 (5 bases each). The germline V gene has CDR1 MNHEY and CDR2 SMNVEV (reference sequence). This CDR3 is 17 amino acids long. V was pared by 1 base and J by 0 bases, with 16 bases between. Here the CDR3 reads CASSLYPIWDASYEQYF. The CDR3 DNA reads TGTGCCAGCAGTTTATACCCGATTTGGGACGCCTCCTACGAGCAGTACTTC.

This sequence joins TRBV21-1 and TRBJ1-2. TRBV21-1 is annotated as a pseudogene. The length of the CDR3 is 16 residues. DNA of the CDR3: TGTGCCAGCAGCAAAGTCACCAAGCGGAGGCCCTATGGCTACACCTTC. Encoded protein: CASSKVTKRRPYGYTF.

Only a few counts were recorded for this clone. The genes are TRBV6-1 and TRBJ2-7, with 9 bases matching TRBD1. Germline V gives CDR1 MNHNS, CDR2 SASEGT. The V segment lost 3 bases and the J segment 3 bases; nucleotides outside the gene matches: 3. CDR3 size: 14 residues. The CDR3 spells CASSEGQGVYEQYF. CDR3 nucleotide sequence: TGTGCCAGCAGTGAGGGACAGGGCGTCTACGAGCAGTACTTC.

This clone occurred once. The chain joins TRBV12-5 to TRBJ2-2; no reliable D call. Germline CDR1 and CDR2: LGHNT and FRNRAP. Between the trimmed V and J ends, which lost 0 bases and 4 bases, there was a span of 6 bases. CDR3 size: 14 residues. Written as DNA, the CDR3 is TGTGCTAGTGGTTTGGTACTGAGCACCGGGGAGCTGTTTTTT. Translation: CASGLVLSTGELFF.

The chain is built from TRBV27 and TRBJ1-1, with TRBD1 as a possible D gene (5 bases). The germline V and J ends were trimmed by 3 bases and 4 bases, with 12 bases remaining between them. The CDR3 covers 14 residues. CDR1 and CDR2 from the germline V gene are MNHEY and SMNVEV (reference sequence). CDR3 sequence (DNA): TGTGCCAGCAGTTTTGGGGTTGGGGGCACTGAAGCTTTCTTT. As protein: CASSFGVGGTEAFF.